The next 15 T cell receptor beta chains were all read from a single sample in a study of technical replicates of blood from a few donors. Generated by immunoSEQ multiplex PCR, the TCRdb table keeps only in-frame clones and is missing some. The sample includes about 56,000 clones, 90% to 95% of them seen just once. The source material was PBMCs. Receptors were obtained from a human donor in good health. Some clones in this sample may be carry-over from other donors' samples.

V usage is TRBV27 and J usage is TRBJ2-1; 9 nucleotides line up with TRBD2. CDR3 length equals 16 residues. V lost 8 bases, J lost 2 bases, and 10 bases stayed unmatched. Germline V gene sequence: CDR1 MNHEY, CDR2 SMNVEV (reference sequence). The CDR3 here is CASGSSGSGAYNEQFF. The DNA for the CDR3 is TGTGCCAGCGGGAGTAGCGGGAGTGGGGCCTACAATGAGCAGTTCTTC.

The rearrangement links TRBV7-9 to TRBJ2-3; 13 nucleotides agree with TRBD2. The CDR3 covers 17 residues. The V gene end was trimmed by 4 bases and the J gene end by 4 bases; junction bases not matched to a gene: 8. The germline CDR1 and CDR2 sequences are SEHNR and FQNEAQ (reference sequence). The CDR3: CASSSFGLAGAPDTQYF. CDR3 nucleotide sequence: TGTGCCAGCAGCTCTTTCGGACTAGCGGGGGCCCCAGATACGCAGTATTTT.

The rearrangement links TRBV4-3 to TRBJ2-5; the D is unclear. The CDR3 runs to 15 residues. V lost 0 bases to trimming and J lost 5 bases, with 13 bases between them. Germline-derived CDR1 and CDR2 are LGHNA and YSLEER. CDR3 coding DNA: TGCGCCAGCAGCCAAGATCAGCACCGGCGGGAGACCCAGTACTTC. It encodes CASSQDQHRRETQYF.

A word on this clone: A much larger clone differs from this one at a single base, so this may be a read error. This sample also contains other DNA sequences that code for the same CDR3. This chain joins TRBV5-1 and TRBJ2-1; 10 positions agree with TRBD2. The germline V gene has CDR1 SGHRS and CDR2 YFSETQ. The CDR3 length is 14 residues. The trim removed 4 bases at V and 4 bases at J, leaving 2 bases unmatched. The CDR3: CASSGSGGYNEQFF. The CDR3 nucleotides read TGCGCCAGCAGCGGTAGCGGGGGGTACAATGAGCAGTTCTTC.

The chain joins TRBV28 to TRBJ1-2; 9 positions match TRBD1. CDR1 and CDR2 (germline): MDHEN, SYDVKM. J gave up 2 bases and V 5 bases, and 6 bases lay outside the gene matches. The CDR3 is 15 amino acids. The CDR3, as DNA: TGTGCCAGCAGTACACCGGGACAGGGAAACTATGGCTACACCTTC. Translated, it gives CASSTPGQGNYGYTF.

This chain joins TRBV4-3 and TRBJ1-2; 8 nucleotides align to TRBD1. V was pared by 0 bases and J by 10 bases, with 13 bases of the junction left unmatched. The CDR3 is 16 amino acids. The germline CDR1 and CDR2 sequences are LGHNA and YSLEER. The CDR3 region is CASSQDLFDRGRDYTF. In nucleotides, the CDR3 is TGCGCCAGCAGCCAAGATCTATTTGACAGGGGCCGCGACTACACCTTC.

This chain uses TRBV2 with TRBJ1-5; the D gene is possibly TRBD1 (6 bases). The germline gives CDR1 SNHLY, CDR2 FYNNEI. V was pared by 6 bases and J by 0 bases, with 12 bases between. This CDR3 spans 15 amino acids. In nucleotides, the CDR3 is TGTGCCAGCAGCGACCCGACAGGTAGCAATCAGCCCCAGCATTTT. Protein: CASSDPTGSNQPQHF.

The J gene is TRBJ2-2, the V gene TRBV4-2, with D perhaps TRBD2 (5 bases). The CDR3 covers 14 residues. The V and J ends lost 1 base and 6 bases respectively, with 9 bases between them. Germline V gene data show CDR1 as LGHNA and CDR2 as YNFKEQ. Here the CDR3 DNA reads TGTGCCAGCAGCCAAGCTTACGGGGCCGGGGAGCTGTTTTTT. It encodes CASSQAYGAGELFF.

The J gene is TRBJ2-3, the V gene TRBV2; TRBD2 matches 12 bases. With V trimmed by 8 bases and J by 5 bases, 5 bases remained unmatched. CDR1 is SNHLY and CDR2 is FYNNEI in the germline V gene. The CDR3 totals 14 residues. The CDR3 DNA follows: TGTGCCAGCCGATCGACTAGCGGGAGAGATACGCAGTATTTT. Encoded protein: CASRSTSGRDTQYF.

This clone was counted a few times. With a much larger clone just one base away, this may be a read error. Different DNA sequences within this sample yield the same CDR3. The CDR3 sequence is CASSLAGGYTEAFF. As DNA, the CDR3 is TGCGCCAGCAGCTTGGCCGGAGGGTACACTGAAGCTTTCTTT. The rearrangement joins TRBV5-1 to TRBJ1-1; D not resolved. The CDR3 is 14 amino acids. V was trimmed by 0 bases and J by 3 bases, leaving 9 bases between them. CDR1 and CDR2 (germline): SGHRS, YFSETQ. Using reference TRBV5-1 and TRBJ1-1 for the parts outside the CDR3, the full variable domain is KAGVTQTPRYLIKTRGQQVTLSCSPISGHRSVSWYQQTPGQGLQFLFEYFSETQRNKGNFPGRFSGRQFSNSRSEMNVSTLELGDSALYLCASSLAGGYTEAFFGQGTRLTVV.

In DNA, the CDR3 is TGTGCCTGGAGTGTACTGGGGGGGGGCGAGACCCAGTACTTC. Amino acid sequence: CAWSVLGGGETQYF. The chain couples TRBV30 to TRBJ2-5; perhaps TRBD2 as D (7 bases). V shed 0 bases and J shed 5 bases, with 13 bases lying between them. This CDR3 is built from 14 residues. CDR1 and CDR2 from the germline V gene are GTSNPN and SVGIG (reference sequence).

The chain carries TRBV5-5 and TRBJ2-7; 7 positions match TRBD2. The CDR3 has 14 residues. After removal of 3 bases from V and 7 bases from J, the junction contained 10 bases not matched to a gene. From germline, CDR1 is SGHKS and CDR2 YYEKEE (reference sequence). CDR3 protein: CASSWEWGGLEQYF. In DNA, the CDR3 is TGTGCCAGCAGCTGGGAATGGGGGGGATTGGAGCAGTACTTC.

The rearrangement uses TRBV5-6 and TRBJ1-2; TRBD1 is a possible D gene (5 bases). V lost 2 bases and J 0 bases, leaving 14 bases between the germline ends. Per germline, CDR1 SGHDT and CDR2 YYEEEE. The CDR3 has 16 amino acids. Here the CDR3 reads CASSLNSGNTNYGYTF. In DNA, the CDR3 is TGTGCCAGCAGCTTAAATTCAGGGAACACTAACTATGGCTACACCTTC.

CDR3 sequence: CASSATSGRGTDTQYF. CDR3 coding DNA: TGTGCCAGCAGCGCGACTAGCGGGCGGGGCACAGATACGCAGTATTTT. The chain uses TRBV9 and TRBJ2-3, with TRBD2 matching 10 bases. The junction had 5 bases not matched to a gene; V was cut back by 3 bases and J by 1 base. The germline V gene has CDR1 SGDLS and CDR2 YYNGEE. The CDR3 covers 16 residues.

V usage is TRBV4-2 and J usage is TRBJ2-7; tentative D call: TRBD2 (5 bases). Trimming stripped 1 base from V and 0 bases from J, with 10 bases between. CDR3 length: 15 amino acids. From germline, CDR1 is LGHNA and CDR2 YNFKEQ. CDR3 sequence: CASSQGPSGSYEQYF. The CDR3 bases are TGTGCCAGCAGCCAAGGACCGAGCGGCTCCTACGAGCAGTACTTC.